This T cell receptor beta chain was observed in a study of T-cell reconstitution after alpha-beta-depleted transplantation in children. Germline loops: CDR1 SGDLS, CDR2 YYNGEE. V lost 0 bases, J lost 4 bases, and 8 bases lay in between. The CDR3 extends over 15 amino acids. The authors prepared the TCRbeta library with unique molecular identifiers. TCRdb re-derived calls from the PCR reads in MiXCR, one entry per CDR3 protein. The sample has 500,000 to 750,000 distinct CDR3 sequences; 25% to 30% are singletons. General observations from the study: It was reported that alpha-beta T cells came from several hundred expanded graft clones (about two months after transplant).

In the case of this clonotype: The antigen is undetermined.

This specimen was PBMCs, taken before TCRalphabeta/CD19-depleted stem cell transplant. This clonotype was sampled from a boy less than two years old with Wiskott-Aldrich syndrome, due to receive a stem cell transplant. V is TRBV9 and J is TRBJ1-6; tentative D call: TRBD1 (5 bases). DNA of the CDR3: TGTGCCAGCAGCGTAGCGGCAGGGTATAATTCACCCCTCCACTTT. Translation gives CASSVAAGYNSPLHF.